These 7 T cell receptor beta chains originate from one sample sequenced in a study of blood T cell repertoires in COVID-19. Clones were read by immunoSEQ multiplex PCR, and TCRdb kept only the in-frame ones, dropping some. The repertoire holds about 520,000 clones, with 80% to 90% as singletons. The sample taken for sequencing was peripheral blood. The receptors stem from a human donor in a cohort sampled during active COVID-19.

As DNA, the CDR3 is TGTGCCAGCAGCTTAACGGGGGGGCCCTTTAACACCATATATTTT. It translates to CASSLTGGPFNTIYF. V gene TRBV7-3 combines with J gene TRBJ1-3; D may be TRBD1 (6 bases). CDR3 length equals 15 residues. V was trimmed by 0 bases and J by 7 bases, leaving 13 bases between them. CDR1 SGHTA and CDR2 FQGTGA come from the germline V gene.

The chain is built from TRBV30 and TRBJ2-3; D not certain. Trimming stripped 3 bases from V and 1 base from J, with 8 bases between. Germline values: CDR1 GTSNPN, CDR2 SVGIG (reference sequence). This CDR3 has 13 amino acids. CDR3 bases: TGTGCCTGGAGGGTGGGCGGCACAGATACGCAGTATTTT. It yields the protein CAWRVGGTDTQYF.

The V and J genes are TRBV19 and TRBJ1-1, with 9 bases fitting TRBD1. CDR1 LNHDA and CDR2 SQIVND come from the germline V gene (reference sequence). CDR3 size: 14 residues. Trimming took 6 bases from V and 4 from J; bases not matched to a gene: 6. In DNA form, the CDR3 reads TGTGCCAGTAGCGCCGGGACAGGGTTCACTGAAGCTTTCTTT. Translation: CASSAGTGFTEAFF.

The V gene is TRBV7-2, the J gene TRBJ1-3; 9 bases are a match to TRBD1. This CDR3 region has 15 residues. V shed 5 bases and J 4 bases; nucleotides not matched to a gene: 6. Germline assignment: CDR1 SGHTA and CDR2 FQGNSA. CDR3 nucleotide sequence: TGTGCCAGCAGCCTAAGGACAGGGGAGGGAAACACCATATATTTT. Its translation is CASSLRTGEGNTIYF. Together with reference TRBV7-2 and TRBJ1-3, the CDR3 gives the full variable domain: GAGVSQSPSNKVTEKGKDVELRCDPISGHTALYWYRQSLGQGLEFLIYFQGNSAPDKSGLPSDRFSAERTGGSVSTLTIQRTQQEDSAVYLCASSLRTGEGNTIYFGEGSWLTVV.

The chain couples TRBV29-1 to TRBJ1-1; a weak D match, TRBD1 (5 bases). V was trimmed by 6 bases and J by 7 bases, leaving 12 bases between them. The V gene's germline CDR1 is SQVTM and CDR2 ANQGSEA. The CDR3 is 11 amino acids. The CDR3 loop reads CSVKRDFEAFF. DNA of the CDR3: TGCAGCGTCAAACGGGACTTTGAAGCTTTCTTT.

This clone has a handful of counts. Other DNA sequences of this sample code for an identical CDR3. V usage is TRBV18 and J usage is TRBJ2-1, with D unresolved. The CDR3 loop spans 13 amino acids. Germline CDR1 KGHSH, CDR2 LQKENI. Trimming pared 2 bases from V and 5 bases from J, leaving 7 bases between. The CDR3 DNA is TGTGCCAGCTCACCAGGGCTCGACAATGAGCAGTTCTTC. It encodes CASSPGLDNEQFF. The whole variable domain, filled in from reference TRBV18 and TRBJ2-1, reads NAGVMQNPRHLVRRRGQEARLRCSPMKGHSHVYWYRQLPEEGLKFMVYLQKENIIDESGMPKERFSAEFPKEGPSILRIQQVVRGDSAAYFCASSPGLDNEQFFGPGTRLTVL.

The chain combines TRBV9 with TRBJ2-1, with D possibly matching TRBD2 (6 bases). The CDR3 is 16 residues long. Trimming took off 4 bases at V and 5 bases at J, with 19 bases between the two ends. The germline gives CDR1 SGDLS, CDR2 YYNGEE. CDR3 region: CASSSRRGGGNNEQFF. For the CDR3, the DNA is TGTGCCAGCAGCTCCCGCCGGGGCGGAGGGAACAATGAGCAGTTCTTC.